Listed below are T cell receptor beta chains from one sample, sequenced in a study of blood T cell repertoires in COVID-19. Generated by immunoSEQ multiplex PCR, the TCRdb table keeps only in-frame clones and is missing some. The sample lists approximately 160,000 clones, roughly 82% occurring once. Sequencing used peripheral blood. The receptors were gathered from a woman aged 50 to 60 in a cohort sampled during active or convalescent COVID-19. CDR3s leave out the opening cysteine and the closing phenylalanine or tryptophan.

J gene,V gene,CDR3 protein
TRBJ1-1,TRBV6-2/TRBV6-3,ASSWDRVTEAF
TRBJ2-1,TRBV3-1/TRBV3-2,ASSQRGGGYNEQF
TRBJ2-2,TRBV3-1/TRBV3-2,ASRQGAGELF
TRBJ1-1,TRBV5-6,ASSLAQGNTEAF
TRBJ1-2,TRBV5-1,ASSNGQGGFNYGYT
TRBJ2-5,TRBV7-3,ASSLDYVETQY
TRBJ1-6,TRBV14,ASSQDFDSPLH
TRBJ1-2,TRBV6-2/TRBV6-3,ASSYGPSGGAYGYT
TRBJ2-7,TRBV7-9,ASSLPYYEQY
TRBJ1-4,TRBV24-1,ATSDSLAAPNEKLF
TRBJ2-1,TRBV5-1,ASSRGSSSYNEQF